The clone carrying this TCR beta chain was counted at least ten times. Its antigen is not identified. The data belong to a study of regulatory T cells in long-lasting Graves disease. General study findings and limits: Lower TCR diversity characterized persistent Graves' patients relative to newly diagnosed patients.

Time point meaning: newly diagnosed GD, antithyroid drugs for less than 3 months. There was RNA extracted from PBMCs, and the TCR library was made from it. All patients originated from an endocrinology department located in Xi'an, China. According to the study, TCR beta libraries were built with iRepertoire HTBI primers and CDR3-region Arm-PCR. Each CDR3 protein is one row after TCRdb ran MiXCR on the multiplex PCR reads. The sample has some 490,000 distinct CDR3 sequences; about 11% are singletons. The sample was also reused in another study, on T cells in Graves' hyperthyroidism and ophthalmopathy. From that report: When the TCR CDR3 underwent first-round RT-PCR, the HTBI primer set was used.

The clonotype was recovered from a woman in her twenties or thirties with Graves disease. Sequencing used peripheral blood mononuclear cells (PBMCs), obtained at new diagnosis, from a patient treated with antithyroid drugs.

CDR3 in DNA: TGTGCCAGCAGTGCTGAGACAGGGAACACCGGGGAGCTGTTTTTT. This codes for CASSAETGNTGELFF. The V call is TRBV6-1, the J call TRBJ2-2; D may be TRBD1 (6 bases). V was clipped by 4 bases and J by 1 base, with 10 bases between them. This CDR3 comprises 15 residues. The germline V gene has CDR1 MNHNS and CDR2 SASEGT.